A single T cell receptor beta chain is shown here with its context. It may be a read error: a sequence one base away is much more abundant. The CDR3 is 16 residues long. CDR1 is LGHNA, CDR2 YNFKEQ, per germline. Trimming removed 4 bases from V and 2 bases from J, with 18 bases in between. These data are taken from a study of tumor-infiltrating lymphocytes in oesophageal squamous cell carcinoma. A single record per CDR3 protein comes from TCRdb applying MiXCR to the PCR reads. The sample includes approximately 15,000 distinct CDR3 sequences, roughly 50% of them seen just once. What was sequenced was blood. The TCR comes from a male donor with esophageal squamous cell carcinoma. The V and J genes are TRBV4-2 and TRBJ2-7, with D maybe TRBD2 (5 bases). CDR3 sequence: CASSRHGVAGTYEQYF. CDR3 nucleotide sequence: TGTGCCAGCAGCCGACATGGGGTTGCCGGGACCTACGAGCAGTACTTC.